The rows below give T cell receptor beta chains drawn from one sample of a study of shared clonotypes between healthy human individuals. Sequencing used immunoSEQ multiplex PCR; TCRdb keeps in-frame clones, though not all of them. This sample has around 510,000 clones; around 80% occur once, and the top ten carry 12%. Sequencing used PBMCs. Every receptor here comes from a woman between 40 and 50 years old in good health. Some clones in this sample may be carry-over from other donors' samples. Each CDR3 is given with its conserved first and last residue. Some rows mark clone size as missing; the rest say once, few, many or name a class of expanded clone.

v_call clone_size cdr3_aa
TRBV14 - CASSQLRARGRASEQYF
TRBV6-4 - CASSAEGERTEAFF
TRBV30 - CAWSVSLAGGADTQYF
TRBV28 once CASSSSRAGGTDTQYF
TRBV19 - CASFDSTSGANVLTF
TRBV2 once CASTPDRGLNQPQHF
TRBV5-1 - CASSLIGNTEAFF
TRBV11-2 - CASSQETGELLF
TRBV6-1 - CASSGQSNQPQHF
TRBV6-6 - CASSLTTVVYGYTF
TRBV20-1 - CSVEGGETQYF
TRBV6-1 few CASSNRAGNQPQHF
TRBV25-1 - CASTPRTAANTEAFF
TRBV6-5 few CASSVTGQGRSPLHF
TRBV5-6 few CASSALNYGYTF
TRBV7-8 - CASSLQAGGPIYEQYF
TRBV11-2 - CASSFQGAGEQYF
TRBV5-8 many CASSLGLAGVNEQFF
TRBV6-5 few CASSYSRFPDTQYF
TRBV10-1 few CASSEAGRNTGELFF
TRBV5-1 - CASSTTLAGGPNEQFF
TRBV7-3 many CASSPTGQGDGYTF
TRBV11-2 - CASSPRRGVVNEQFF
TRBV11-1 few CASSSTYTDTQYF
TRBV29-1 - CSVENRTNGYTF
TRBV18 few CASSPPGGGSYGYTF
TRBV6-1 - CASREGARTEAFF